This T cell receptor beta chain stems from a study of T cell clones after liver transplantation. Overall study: TCRbeta sequencing after a pre-transplant mixed lymphocyte reaction identified graft-donor-reactive clones, later tracked in post-transplant blood. Tolerance: complete withdrawal held at least one year, liver enzymes staying within twice normal. Apart from a few HCV-positive recipients, transplants were for non-autoimmune, non-viral reasons.

Sorting of unstimulated PBMCs yielded separate CD3+CD4+ and CD3+CD8+ fractions. Trimming cost V 2 bases and J 7 bases; bases outside gene matches: 5. From germline, CDR1 is MNHNS and CDR2 SASEGT. The CDR3 sequence is 14 residues long. Here immunoSEQ multiplex PCR was the method, and the copy in TCRdb shows in-frame clones only, minus some. The sample has about 68,000 clones, about 91% seen once; the top ten hold less than 1%. The starting material was CD4+ T cells from blood, obtained about 27 months after liver transplant. The receptor was derived from a human patient who received a liver transplant. Some of the T cells may derive from the graft donor. The chain links TRBV6-1 to TRBJ2-1, with 7 bases identical to TRBD2. The CDR3 sequence: CASSEMREWNEQFF. The CDR3 DNA is TGTGCCAGCAGTGAAATGCGGGAGTGGAATGAGCAGTTCTTC.